This TCR beta chain was captured in a study of T cell responses to AZD1222 COVID-19 vaccine. General study points: Just a handful of AZD1222 recipients were seropositive at baseline. The study found Spike-specific TCR breadth and depth rose after two AZD1222 doses. Females made up more of the donors, who were largely white British, and clonal diversity may have come out too low. Nearly half of unique spike-specific TCRs reportedly avoided B.1.351 and B.1.1.7 mutated regions.

Profiling relied on immunoSEQ multiplex PCR, and the TCRdb table lists in-frame clones only, not all of them. The repertoire holds some 120,000 clones, with about 88% as singletons. Concerning this clone: What it binds is unknown.

The J segment lost 5 bases and the V segment lost 2 bases, leaving 10 bases of the junction unmatched. CDR3 length equals 16 residues. Germline V gene sequence: CDR1 MNHEY, CDR2 SVGAGI. The chain joins TRBV6-5 to TRBJ2-7; the match to TRBD2 covers 9 bases. This receptor was identified in an adult in good health. This specimen consisted of peripheral blood, obtained on day 0 of AZD1222 vaccination. CDR3 DNA sequence: TGTGCCAGCAGTTACCCCCTGCGGGAGGGCGTCAACGAGCAGTACTTC. Translating gives CASSYPLREGVNEQYF.